What follows describes a single TCR beta chain. This clone was observed a few times. Its antigen is currently not known. Base qualities are missing; no much larger clone stands one base away. This specimen belongs to a study of blood T cell repertoires in COVID-19 (dated by TCRdb to the early 2020s). General notes on the study: The collaborator samples originated in the United States, Italy and Spain and spanned the acute and convalescent phases of COVID-19. The prospective study material was composed of cDNA or gDNA derived from T cells, B-cell-depleted T cells, or PBMCs. The repertoires were made available in a free public database intended to serve as a resource for research on the immune response to SARS-CoV-2. Deeply sampled blood TCRbeta repertoires from subjects exposed to, actively infected with, or recovered from COVID-19 were included in the dataset. Where available, HLA class I and class II types were taken from metadata supplied by the sample provider and were not determined by assay-based typing. A de-identified subject ID, COVID-19 status, age in years and sex were almost always included in the sample metadata. Samples came from the ongoing ImmuneRACE study (first 160 participants) plus 1,254 subjects from 6 global collaborators.

Each collaborating institution followed its own protocols to collect whole blood in K2EDTA tubes. Collaborator samples were shipped for TCRbeta analysis as frozen whole blood, isolated PBMCs, or DNA extracted from either sample type. Beyond this particular receptor, the publication reports: How much clinical and demographic metadata was included differed by source and by participant, and the metadata was provided uncurated.

The immunoSEQ Assay, a bias-controlled multiplex PCR, was used to amplify TCRbeta CDR3 regions from genomic DNA. The authors' analysis ran thus. The number of nucleated cells in each sample was estimated by amplification of reference gene primers within the assay. Sequence reads were collapsed and filtered to measure the absolute abundance of every unique TCRbeta CDR3 rearrangement. For each sample, productive Simpson clonality was calculated as the square root of Simpson's diversity index across productive rearrangements. Held by TCRdb, this immuneACCESS table contains in-frame sequences only and omits some clones. Under half of the omission traces to an unresolved V gene where checked; the cause of the rest is unknown. V and J calls and clone size are as listed in that table; D and trimming were resolved from the DNA. Counted in this sample were roughly 150,000 clones; approximately 80% of them appeared once. The ten largest make up about 8.9% of the sample.

Sequencing was performed on peripheral blood. The sequence was obtained from a woman between 50 and 59 years old with acute or convalescent COVID-19.

CDR3 protein: CASAPGRGETQYF. The sequenced DNA: TGTGCCAGCGCACCTGGGAGGGGAGAGACCCAGTACTTC. The receptor chain draws on TRBV3-1 (or the pseudogene TRBV3-2) and TRBJ2-5; 7 bases in the junction line up with TRBD2. Spanning cysteine to phenylalanine, the CDR3 consists of 13 amino acids. Of all the DNA, just the CDR3 is kept, 39 bases in frame from base 1. Here V drops 8 bases and J drops 4 bases, and the junction holds 7 bases not matched to any gene. The germline V gene (reference sequence) provides CDR1 LGHDT and CDR2 YNNKEL.